Listed here are 15 T cell receptor beta chains from one sample, sequenced in a study of OX40 agonist ivuxolimab in advanced cancers. Clones were sequenced by immunoSEQ multiplex PCR, and TCRdb holds only the in-frame ones, with some missing. The sample holds some 50,000 clones; about nine tenths are singletons and the top ten take around 3.4%. Sequenced material: CD4+ or CD8+ T cells sorted from blood, taken in a trial of the OX40 agonist ivuxolimab. The receptor set was obtained from an adult with an advanced solid tumor such as melanoma, head and neck, liver or kidney cancer.

The chain couples TRBV5-1 to TRBJ2-1, with D hard to call. Germline V gives CDR1 SGHRS, CDR2 YFSETQ. V lost 6 bases to trimming and J lost 6 bases, with 13 bases between them. The CDR3 length is 13 residues. The CDR3 protein is CASNEVRTNEQFF. The CDR3 nucleotides read TGCGCCAGCAATGAGGTTCGGACCAATGAGCAGTTCTTC.

Here the CDR3 reads CASRSDRAYNEQFF. CDR3 in DNA: TGTGCCAGCAGATCCGACAGGGCCTACAATGAGCAGTTCTTC. This chain connects TRBV6-6 to TRBJ2-1; 7 bases line up with TRBD1. The CDR3 has 14 residues. After removal of 6 bases from V and 2 bases from J, the junction contained 4 bases not matched to a gene. Germline values: CDR1 MNHNY, CDR2 SVGAGI (reference sequence).

J is TRBJ1-5 and V is TRBV15; TRBD1 matches at 7 bases. The germline CDR1 and CDR2 sequences are LNHNV and YYDKDF (reference sequence). The CDR3 runs 16 residues. V was clipped by 1 base and J by 5 bases; unmatched bases: 8. DNA for the CDR3: TGTGCCACCAGCAGAGTTCCCGGGACAGAGCATCAGCCCCAGCATTTT. Its translation: CATSRVPGTEHQPQHF.

The genes are TRBV15 and TRBJ2-5; perhaps TRBD1 as D (6 bases). CDR1 LNHNV and CDR2 YYDKDF come from the germline V gene (reference sequence). V dropped 0 bases and J dropped 5 bases, with 10 bases sitting between them. This CDR3 spans 14 amino acids. The CDR3, as DNA: TGTGCCACCAGCAGAGACAGGGGTTCCGAGACCCAGTACTTC. Translated, it gives CATSRDRGSETQYF.

This rearrangement joins TRBV11-1 to TRBJ2-3, with D perhaps being TRBD1 or TRBD2 (6 bases each). This CDR3 spans 13 amino acids. The germline CDR1 and CDR2 sequences are SGHAT and FQDESV (reference sequence). The ends were cut back, 2 bases at V and 6 bases at J, with 9 bases in the middle. CDR3 sequence reads: CASSLPGADTQYF. CDR3 in DNA: TGTGCCAGCAGCTTACCGGGGGCGGATACGCAGTATTTT.

The J gene is TRBJ2-7, the V gene TRBV5-5; a possible D gene is TRBD1 (6 bases). Trimming took 1 base from V and 0 from J, leaving 8 bases between them. CDR3 length: 14 amino acids. Germline V gene sequence: CDR1 SGHKS, CDR2 YYEKEE (reference sequence). This chain's CDR3 is CASSLPRGSYEQYF. The CDR3 region has the DNA TGTGCCAGCAGCTTGCCCAGGGGCTCCTACGAGCAGTACTTC.

The rearrangement uses TRBV21-1 and TRBJ2-3; the table gives TRBD1 as D, unverified against the DNA. TRBV21-1 is a pseudogene. There are 17 residues in the CDR3. CDR3 DNA: TGTGCCAGCAGCAAAGTTTTAACCTCTGACACCCCAGATACGCAGTATTTT. It encodes CASSKVLTSDTPDTQYF.

This chain uses TRBV7-6 with TRBJ2-1; D unresolved. Trimming took off 4 bases at V and 6 bases at J, with 7 bases between the two ends. Germline CDR1 is SGHVS and CDR2 is FNYEAQ. CDR3 length equals 12 residues. The CDR3, as DNA: TGTGCCAGCAGCTCGCCTAGCAATGAGCAGTTCTTC. As protein: CASSSPSNEQFF.

The chain uses TRBV18 and TRBJ1-1; possible D gene TRBD1, 5 bases. Germline CDR1 is KGHSH and CDR2 is LQKENI. The CDR3 totals 13 residues. The V end was cut by 6 bases, the J end by 2 bases, with 10 bases between. CDR3 DNA sequence: TGTGCCAGCTCCGGGGGGGTAAACACTGAAGCTTTCTTT. It is translated as CASSGGVNTEAFF.

V and J are TRBV6-5 and TRBJ1-1; a weak D match, TRBD1 (5 bases). V lost 7 bases, J lost 3 bases, and 18 bases lay in between. This CDR3 comprises 15 residues. CDR1 and CDR2 from the germline V gene are MNHEY and SVGAGI. For the CDR3, the DNA is TGTGCCAGCACCGGAGCGGGGGTCGAGGACACTGAAGCTTTCTTT. Protein sequence: CASTGAGVEDTEAFF.

By its share, this clone is medium-sized. This chain uses TRBV7-8 with TRBJ1-5, with a possible D match to TRBD1 (6 bases). V dropped 5 bases and J dropped 4 bases, with 12 bases sitting between them. The CDR3 contains 14 residues. Germline CDR1 is SGHVS and CDR2 is FQNEAQ. This CDR3 is CASSHWGANQPQHF. The CDR3 coding sequence is TGTGCCAGCAGCCACTGGGGGGCGAATCAGCCCCAGCATTTT.

This clone is a singleton in its sample. The rearrangement uses TRBV28 and TRBJ2-5; 8 positions agree with TRBD2. The closer fit of TRBJ2-7 to the DNA end suggests the J call may be wrong. The CDR3 totals 17 residues. The germline V gene has CDR1 MDHEN and CDR2 SYDVKM. This CDR3 reads CASNLPLGGGSSYEQYF. CDR3 coding DNA: TGTGCCAGCAATCTCCCCCTTGGCGGGGGGAGCTCCTACGAGCAGTACTTC.

The chain uses TRBV11-2 and TRBJ1-4; D not resolved. V was trimmed by 0 bases and J by 8 bases, leaving 10 bases between them. There are 14 residues in the CDR3. Germline loops: CDR1 SGHAT, CDR2 FQNNGV. CDR3 in amino acids: CASSLELLSEKLFF. CDR3 DNA sequence: TGTGCCAGCAGCTTAGAATTGCTTAGCGAAAAACTGTTTTTT.

The V gene is TRBV28, the J gene TRBJ2-7, with D perhaps TRBD1 or TRBD2 (6 bases each). In germline, CDR1 is MDHEN, CDR2 SYDVKM. V lost 6 bases to trimming and J lost 0 bases, with 18 bases between them. The length of the CDR3 is 16 residues. The CDR3 sequence: CASSSPGEESSYEQYF. DNA of the CDR3: TGTGCCAGCAGCTCCCCAGGGGAGGAGAGCTCCTACGAGCAGTACTTC. The complete variable domain, with remaining parts taken from reference TRBV28 and TRBJ2-7, reads DVKVTQSSRYLVKRTGEKVFLECVQDMDHENMFWYRQDPGLGLRLIYFSYDVKMKEKGDIPEGYSVSREKKERFSLILESASTNQTSMYLCASSSPGEESSYEQYFGPGTRLTVT.

The chain couples TRBV6-1 to TRBJ1-1; no reliable D call. V gave up 7 bases and J gave up 7 bases, with 13 bases separating them. The germline CDR1 and CDR2 sequences are MNHNS and SASEGT. This CDR3 is built from 12 residues. The CDR3 protein is CASNLEAGEAFF. CDR3 bases: TGTGCCAGCAACTTGGAAGCCGGTGAAGCTTTCTTT.